The clone carrying this T cell receptor beta chain was counted a few times. The sample originates from a study of long-term antiretroviral therapy in people with HIV. immunoSEQ v3.0 was run at survey level. Per-sample targets for sequencing were roughly 35,000-55,000 T-cell genomes. Sequenced by immunoSEQ multiplex PCR; TCRdb stores in-frame clones only, minus some. The profile covers 20,000 to 25,000 clones, with around 87% appearing a single time and roughly 3.5% taken by the ten largest. This sequence originates from a woman aged 50 to 65 with HIV. Here the sequenced sample was unsorted PBMCs, taken 2.5 to 2.7 years after starting antiretroviral therapy.

CDR3 nucleotides: TGTGCCAGCAGTTGGTCCGGGGCCGGGGAAAAACTGTTTTTT. Encoded protein: CASSWSGAGEKLFF. The chain uses TRBV28 and TRBJ1-4; tentatively, D is TRBD1 (5 bases). The germline V gene encodes CDR1 MDHEN and CDR2 SYDVKM. This CDR3 contains 14 residues. The ends were cut back, 4 bases at V and 8 bases at J, with 14 bases in the middle.